These 22 T cell receptor beta chains originate from one sample sequenced in a study of cytomegalovirus exposure and HLA in healthy donors. The study ran its PCR with 60 Vbeta and 13 Jbeta primers. This table comes from immunoSEQ multiplex PCR, and its TCRdb copy is limited to in-frame clones, with some not included. Among around 120,000 clones, around 80% were seen once, and the ten largest hold about 1.7%. Material for sequencing was PBMCs. The source of these receptors is a woman aged 40-49 years in good health and CMV-seronegative.

This clone was observed a single time. This sequence joins TRBV6-5 and TRBJ2-5, with D maybe TRBD1 (7 bases). The ends were cut back, 4 bases at V and 9 bases at J, with 18 bases in the middle. CDR1 and CDR2 (germline): MNHEY, SVGAGI. The CDR3 spans 14 residues. The CDR3 loop reads CASSLRQGGGAQYF. CDR3 in DNA: TGTGCCAGCAGTTTACGACAGGGTGGAGGGGCCCAGTACTTC.

V gene TRBV7-2 combines with J gene TRBJ2-1, with 8 nucleotides matching TRBD2. In germline, CDR1 is SGHTA, CDR2 FQGNSA. The CDR3 contains 13 residues. The junction had 2 bases not matched to a gene; V was cut back by 1 base and J by 9 bases. The DNA of the CDR3 is TGTGCCAGCAGCTTAGTCGGGGGGGCTGAGCAGTTCTTC. It is translated as CASSLVGGAEQFF. The whole variable domain, remainder taken from reference TRBV7-2 and TRBJ2-1, is GAGVSQSPSNKVTEKGKDVELRCDPISGHTALYWYRQSLGQGLEFLIYFQGNSAPDKSGLPSDRFSAERTGGSVSTLTIQRTQQEDSAVYLCASSLVGGAEQFFGPGTRLTVL.

This rearrangement joins TRBV4-2 to TRBJ2-5; 9 nucleotides line up with TRBD2. V was clipped by 1 base and J by 2 bases; unmatched bases: 5. The germline V gene has CDR1 LGHNA and CDR2 YNFKEQ. CDR3 length: 16 amino acids. CDR3 residues: CASSQGAGGPQETQYF. CDR3 sequence (DNA): TGTGCCAGCAGCCAAGGAGCGGGAGGCCCACAAGAGACCCAGTACTTC.

The V call is TRBV10-3, the J call TRBJ1-1; maybe TRBD1 (5 bases). The germline gives CDR1 ENHRY, CDR2 SYGVKD. With 7 bases removed from V and 6 bases from J, the gap between germline ends came to 12 bases. The CDR3 totals 12 residues. This CDR3 is CAIIRDSAEAFF. DNA for the CDR3: TGTGCCATCATCCGGGACTCTGCTGAAGCTTTCTTT.

The chain has TRBV28 and TRBJ2-7, with a weak D call TRBD2 (8 bases). This CDR3 has 16 amino acids. V lost 7 bases and J lost 5, with 24 bases in between. CDR1 and CDR2 from the germline V gene are MDHEN and SYDVKM. The CDR3: CASTGGVTGLGNEQYF. DNA of the CDR3: TGTGCCAGCACCGGGGGGGTGACAGGGCTTGGGAACGAGCAGTACTTC.

This rearrangement joins TRBV10-1 to TRBJ2-2, with 7 bases identical to TRBD2. The CDR3 runs to 16 residues. Germline V CDR1 and CDR2: WNHNN, SYGVQD (reference sequence). The V and J ends lost 0 bases and 3 bases, in that order; junction bases with no gene match: 4. CDR3 in amino acids: CASSESGRGDTGELFF. CDR3 DNA: TGCGCCAGCAGTGAGTCTGGACGGGGGGACACCGGGGAGCTGTTTTTT.

The chain combines TRBV5-1 with TRBJ2-3; 7 bases match TRBD2. CDR3 length: 16 amino acids. The J segment lost 4 bases and the V segment lost 0 bases, leaving 8 bases of the junction unmatched. CDR1 and CDR2 from the germline V gene are SGHRS and YFSETQ. The CDR3 nucleotides are TGCGCCAGCAGCTTGGAGGGGAGGGGTACGGCAGATACGCAGTATTTT. This translates into CASSLEGRGTADTQYF.

This chain uses TRBV4-2 with TRBJ2-3; 12 bases agree with TRBD2. The V and J ends lost 0 bases and 5 bases, in that order; junction bases with no gene match: 9. This CDR3 region has 18 residues. Germline CDR1 LGHNA, CDR2 YNFKEQ. CDR3 nucleotide sequence: TGTGCCAGCAGCCAAGAAGGTACTAGCGGGGGGAAAGGAGATACGCAGTATTTT. This sequence encodes CASSQEGTSGGKGDTQYF.

In DNA form, the CDR3 reads TGTGCCTGGAGTTTTACAGGGGATGAGCAGTTCTTC. Translated, it gives CAWSFTGDEQFF. The chain couples TRBV30 to TRBJ2-1, with 7 positions matching TRBD1. Per the germline V gene, CDR1 is GTSNPN and CDR2 is SVGIG (reference sequence). The CDR3 consists of 12 residues. J lost 8 bases, V lost 2 bases, and 3 bases had no gene match.

The rearrangement joins TRBV7-9 to TRBJ1-5; 7 bases map to TRBD1. Germline V gene data show CDR1 as SEHNR and CDR2 as FQNEAQ (reference sequence). V was pared by 5 bases and J by 5 bases, with 12 bases of the junction left unmatched. This CDR3 contains 16 residues. The CDR3, as DNA: TGTGCCAGCAGCCCAGGGGGGCAGGGGTTATATCAGCCCCAGCATTTT. Residues: CASSPGGQGLYQPQHF.

With regard to this clone: At one boundary the junction diverges from the germline segment, which might be a read error. The chain uses TRBV7-9 and TRBJ1-2; D is possibly TRBD1 (5 bases). Per germline, CDR1 SEHNR and CDR2 FQNEAQ (reference sequence). The CDR3 has 14 residues. CDR3 region: CSSSLGQLHYGYTF. DNA for the CDR3: TGTTCCAGCAGCTTAGGACAACTCCACTATGGCTACACCTTC. Combining the CDR3 with reference TRBV7-9 and TRBJ1-2 gives the whole variable domain DTGVSQNPRHKITKRGQNVTFRCDPISEHNRLYWYRQTLGQGPEFLTYFQNEAQLEKSRLLSDRFSAERPKGSFSTLEIQRTEQGDSAMYLCSSSLGQLHYGYTFGSGTRLTVV.

The CDR3 DNA is TGCGCCAGCAGCTTGCGTGCGCGGGGAGGATATGAGCAGTTCTTC. This gives the protein CASSLRARGGYEQFF. The rearrangement links TRBV5-1 to TRBJ2-1; weak D call: TRBD2 (6 bases). This CDR3 region has 15 residues. Looked up from germline, CDR1 is SGHRS and CDR2 is YFSETQ. The V end was cut by 1 base, the J end by 8 bases, with 16 bases between.

The chain is built from TRBV10-1 and TRBJ2-3; D is possibly TRBD1 (6 bases). V lost 6 bases, J lost 3 bases, and 10 bases lay in between. The germline V gene encodes CDR1 WNHNN and CDR2 SYGVQD (reference sequence). The CDR3 is 13 amino acids. The CDR3 sequence is CASSFQGTDTQYF. CDR3 nucleotide sequence: TGCGCCAGCAGCTTCCAGGGGACAGATACGCAGTATTTT.

V gene TRBV5-4 combines with J gene TRBJ2-7; 11 bases align to TRBD2. In germline, CDR1 is SGHNT, CDR2 YYREEE (reference sequence). The J segment lost 2 bases and the V segment lost 4 bases, leaving 8 bases of the junction unmatched. The CDR3 spans 16 residues. The CDR3 nucleotides are TGTGCCAGCAGCCCTCTGACTAGCGGGATCGCCTACGAGCAGTACTTC. It yields the protein CASSPLTSGIAYEQYF. The whole variable domain, filled in from reference TRBV5-4 and TRBJ2-7, reads ETGVTQSPTHLIKTRGQQVTLRCSSQSGHNTVSWYQQALGQGPQFIFQYYREEENGRGNFPPRFSGLQFPNYSSELNVNALELDDSALYLCASSPLTSGIAYEQYFGPGTRLTVT.

This clone was seen once. J is TRBJ2-1 and V is TRBV7-3; D perhaps matches TRBD1 (6 bases). CDR3 length: 20 residues. Trimming stripped 7 bases from V and 6 bases from J, with 34 bases between. CDR1 SGHTA and CDR2 FQGTGA come from the germline V gene. In DNA form, the CDR3 reads TGTGCCAGCAACCACCTCAGCCCTGCGCTAACAGGGAAAATATGCAATGAGCAGTTCTTC. Residues: CASNHLSPALTGKICNEQFF.

The chain carries TRBV18 and TRBJ2-5; D may be TRBD1 (5 bases). The germline gives CDR1 KGHSH, CDR2 LQKENI. The CDR3 loop spans 13 amino acids. V shed 7 bases and J shed 1 base, with 10 bases lying between them. The CDR3 nucleotides read TGTGCCAGCTTAAGGGGCCTCCAAGAGACCCAGTACTTC. Its translation is CASLRGLQETQYF. The variable domain in full, with the rest retrieved from reference TRBV18 and TRBJ2-5, is NAGVMQNPRHLVRRRGQEARLRCSPMKGHSHVYWYRQLPEEGLKFMVYLQKENIIDESGMPKERFSAEFPKEGPSILRIQQVVRGDSAAYFCASLRGLQETQYFGPGTRLLVL.

The chain carries TRBV7-6 and TRBJ2-2; no clear D gene. V shed 5 bases and J shed 1 base, with 11 bases lying between them. This CDR3 has 15 amino acids. Germline assignment: CDR1 SGHVS and CDR2 FNYEAQ. CDR3 bases: TGTGCCAGCAGCCCGCGTCGAGGGAACACCGGGGAGCTGTTTTTT. Translation gives CASSPRRGNTGELFF.

Only one count was recorded for this clone. One end of the junction does not line up with germline, which may come from a read error. The rearrangement joins TRBV30 to TRBJ2-2; 7 positions match TRBD2. The germline CDR1 and CDR2 sequences are GTSNPN and SVGIG (reference sequence). The CDR3 is made up of 15 amino acids. CDR3 coding DNA: TGTGCCTGGAGTGTAAGAGGGAGTCATGGCGGGGGGCTGTTTTTT. Protein: CAWSVRGSHGGGLFF.

The V and J genes are TRBV13 and TRBJ1-2, with a weak D call TRBD1 (5 bases). CDR1 is PRHDT, CDR2 FYEKMQ, per germline (reference sequence). Trimming took 0 bases from V and 8 from J, leaving 7 bases between them. CDR3 length equals 12 residues. CDR3 sequence (DNA): TGTGCCAGCAGCTTAGGAAGGGGAGGCTACACCTTC. The encoded protein is CASSLGRGGYTF.

CDR3 loop: CASSSKHRLADNEQFF. The CDR3 DNA follows: TGTGCCAGCAGTTCCAAACACAGACTAGCCGACAATGAGCAGTTCTTC. The chain employs TRBV2 and TRBJ2-1, with 7 bases identical to TRBD2. Trimming at V came to 5 bases and at J to 5 bases, leaving 12 bases not matched to a gene. In germline, CDR1 is SNHLY, CDR2 FYNNEI. The CDR3 runs 16 residues.

The chain joins TRBV2 to TRBJ1-6; D perhaps matches TRBD1 (6 bases). Trimming stripped 6 bases from V and 0 bases from J, with 9 bases between. Germline V gives CDR1 SNHLY, CDR2 FYNNEI. The CDR3 consists of 15 residues. CDR3 bases: TGTGCCAGCAGGACGGACAGCTCCTATAATTCACCCCTCCACTTT. It translates to CASRTDSSYNSPLHF.

The chain couples TRBV6-6 to TRBJ1-1; D ambiguous. The CDR3 consists of 13 residues. Trimming stripped 1 base from V and 6 bases from J, with 9 bases between. CDR1 is MNHNY, CDR2 SVGAGI, per germline (reference sequence). CDR3 loop: CASSYYRLSEAFF. As DNA, the CDR3 is TGTGCCAGCAGTTACTACCGACTCTCTGAAGCTTTCTTT.